The 9 T cell receptor beta chains listed next were all sequenced from one sample in a study of cytomegalovirus exposure and HLA in healthy donors. Both 60 Vbeta primers and 13 Jbeta primers went into the PCR. Sequencing was performed with immunoSEQ multiplex PCR; in TCRdb, only in-frame clones are kept and a portion is missing. The top ten hold approximately 1.8% of the sample, which has some 130,000 clones, roughly four fifths seen once. The source material was PBMCs. The receptor set was obtained from a female donor in good health and CMV-seropositive.

The gene calls are TRBV29-1 and TRBJ2-5, with TRBD1 matching over 7 bases. V dropped 6 bases and J dropped 4; count of bases not matched to a gene: 5. Germline V gives CDR1 SQVTM, CDR2 ANQGSEA. The CDR3 sequence is 12 residues long. In DNA form, the CDR3 reads TGCAGCGTCCTGACAGGGCGAGAGACCCAGTACTTC. Amino acids: CSVLTGRETQYF.

The chain is built from TRBV28 and TRBJ1-2, with 7 bases that match TRBD1. The CDR3 sequence is 14 residues long. Trimming took 5 bases from V and 5 from J; bases not matched to a gene: 8. CDR1 and CDR2 (germline): MDHEN, SYDVKM. CDR3 DNA: TGTGCCAGCAGTCCGACCGGGACAGAGTATGGCTACACCTTC. Protein: CASSPTGTEYGYTF.

This clone was seen just once. DNA of the CDR3: TGCAGCGCAGAGGGTGGGAACTATGGCTACACCTTC. Translated: CSAEGGNYGYTF. The gene calls are TRBV29-1 and TRBJ1-2; D is ambiguous. V was trimmed by 7 bases and J by 2 bases, leaving 11 bases between them. Germline lookup yields CDR1 SQVTM and CDR2 ANQGSEA. The CDR3 consists of 12 residues.

The gene calls are TRBV6-5 and TRBJ1-1; D is uncertain. The CDR3 has 10 amino acids. Germline V gives CDR1 MNHEY, CDR2 SVGAGI. V was clipped by 2 bases and J by 10 bases, with 5 bases between them. DNA of the CDR3: TGTGCCAGCAGTTACCCTCCAGCTTTCTTT. Translating gives CASSYPPAFF.

This sequence joins TRBV6-6 and TRBJ1-6; the match to TRBD1 covers 10 bases. Germline V gene lookup returns CDR1 MNHNY and CDR2 SVGAGI (reference sequence). V shed 7 bases and J 10 bases; nucleotides not matched to a gene: 4. The length of the CDR3 is 13 residues. The CDR3: CASKDRGNSPLHF. Here the CDR3 DNA reads TGTGCCAGCAAGGACAGGGGGAACTCACCCCTCCACTTT.

This clone was counted a few times. The chain links TRBV12-5 to TRBJ2-7; 8 nucleotides match TRBD1. The trim removed 2 bases at V and 5 bases at J, leaving 14 bases unmatched. Germline CDR1 LGHNT, CDR2 FRNRAP. There are 17 residues in the CDR3. CDR3 coding DNA: TGTGCTAGTGGTTTGTTACCCAAAGACAGGGGAAGAGACGAGCAGTACTTC. Its protein is CASGLLPKDRGRDEQYF.

The genes are TRBV11-2 and TRBJ2-5, with TRBD1 identical over 8 bases. Germline CDR1 SGHAT, CDR2 FQNNGV. Trimming took 3 bases from V and 1 from J; bases not matched to a gene: 4. The CDR3 has 15 amino acids. CDR3 loop: CASSFTGGTQETQYF. The CDR3 DNA follows: TGTGCCAGCAGCTTCACAGGGGGTACCCAAGAGACCCAGTACTTC.

The V and J genes are TRBV27 and TRBJ1-5; D is possibly TRBD1 (6 bases). The CDR3 loop spans 17 amino acids. Germline loops: CDR1 MNHEY, CDR2 SMNVEV (reference sequence). Between the trimmed V and J ends, which lost 3 bases and 2 bases, there was a span of 17 bases. This CDR3 reads CASSFRAGAGGNQPQHF. The CDR3 DNA reads as TGTGCCAGCAGTTTCAGGGCGGGGGCGGGTGGCAATCAGCCCCAGCATTTT.

The chain carries TRBV6-1 and TRBJ2-5; a weak D match, TRBD1 (5 bases). TRBJ2-7 explains the end of the DNA better; the J call may be wrong. There are 12 residues in the CDR3. Germline V gene data show CDR1 as MNHNS and CDR2 as SASEGT. The CDR3 protein is CASKRQSYEQYF. CDR3 sequence (DNA): TGTGCCAGCAAACGACAGAGCTACGAGCAGTACTTC.